Described below is a single TCR beta chain sequence and its context. The record originates from a study of blood T cell repertoires in COVID-19. Study-level background: T cells, B-cell-depleted T cells, or PBMCs provided the cDNA or gDNA that served as material.

CDR3 length equals 14 residues. Germline-derived CDR1 and CDR2 are MNHEY and SMNVEV (reference sequence). V lost 6 bases and J lost 5; bases outside the gene matches: 5. TCRdb's table, derived via immunoSEQ multiplex PCR, lists solely in-frame clones and lacks some. Here the sample spans about 380,000 clones, about 90% being singletons. Clinical histories supplied by participants themselves formed the basis of cohort assignment. Specimen: PBMCs or T cells enriched from blood (not recorded which). The rearrangement links TRBV27 to TRBJ2-2; 8 positions match TRBD1. This receptor was identified in a woman in her twenties or thirties who had recovered from COVID-19. The CDR3 DNA reads as TGTGCCAGCAGGGGATGGACAGGGACCGGGGAGCTGTTTTTT. It translates to CASRGWTGTGELFF.